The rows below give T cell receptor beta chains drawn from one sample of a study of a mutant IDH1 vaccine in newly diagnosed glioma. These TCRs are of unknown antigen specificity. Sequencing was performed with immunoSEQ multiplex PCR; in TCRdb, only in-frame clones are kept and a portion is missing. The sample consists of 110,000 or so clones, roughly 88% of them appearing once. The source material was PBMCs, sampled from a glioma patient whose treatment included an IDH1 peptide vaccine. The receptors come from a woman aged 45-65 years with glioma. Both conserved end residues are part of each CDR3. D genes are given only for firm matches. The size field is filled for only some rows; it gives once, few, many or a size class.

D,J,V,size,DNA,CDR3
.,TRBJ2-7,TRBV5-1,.,TGCGCCAGCAGCTTGTCGTTATCCGCCAGCAGCTCCTACGAGCAGTACTTC,CASSLSLSASSSYEQYF
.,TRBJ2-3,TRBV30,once,TGTGCCTGGAGTCCGGGCTCCCTAAGTACGCAGTATTTT,CAWSPGSLSTQYF
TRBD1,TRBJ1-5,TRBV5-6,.,TGTGCCAGCAGCTTTGGGACAGCCAATCAGCCCCAGCATTTT,CASSFGTANQPQHF
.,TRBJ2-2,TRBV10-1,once,TGCGCCAGCAGCCAGGGGCCGTGGGGTTCCGGGGAGCTGTTTTTT,CASSQGPWGSGELFF
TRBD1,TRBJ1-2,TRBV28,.,TGTGCCAGCGTGACAGGGAACTATGGCTACACCTTC,CASVTGNYGYTF
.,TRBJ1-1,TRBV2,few,TGTGCCAGCAGTGCCAGGCGGACTGAAGCTTTCTTT,CASSARRTEAFF
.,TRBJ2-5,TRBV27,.,TGTGCCAGCAGTTTAAGGAGGGTAGAGACCCAGTACTTC,CASSLRRVETQYF
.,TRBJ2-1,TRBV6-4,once,TGTGCCAGCAGTGAATCCAGGGAATCTCATGAGCAGTTCTTC,CASSESRESHEQFF
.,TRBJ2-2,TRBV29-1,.,TGCAGCGTTGGGAGCGGCGCGAACACCGGGGAGCTGTTTTTT,CSVGSGANTGELFF
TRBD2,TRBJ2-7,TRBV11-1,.,TGTGCCAGCAGCTTAGAACTAGCGGGAGGCGAGCAGTACTTC,CASSLELAGGEQYF
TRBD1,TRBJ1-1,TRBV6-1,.,TGTGCCATCAGCCCGGGACAGCCTTTGAACACTGAAGCTTTCTTT,CAISPGQPLNTEAFF
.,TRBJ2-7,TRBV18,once,TGTGCCAGCTCACCACCGACAGAATATTCCTACGAGCAGTACTTC,CASSPPTEYSYEQYF
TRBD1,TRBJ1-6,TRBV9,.,TGTGCCAGCAGCGTAAGGGGACAGGATGAGCCCCTCCACTTT,CASSVRGQDEPLHF
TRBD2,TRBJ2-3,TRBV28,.,TGTGCCAGCAGTTTACCCCGGACTAGCGGGTTCGCAGATACGCAGTATTTT,CASSLPRTSGFADTQYF
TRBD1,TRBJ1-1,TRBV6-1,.,TGTGCCGGCAGACAGGGCCTGAACACTGAAGCTTTCTTT,CAGRQGLNTEAFF
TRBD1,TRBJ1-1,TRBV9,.,TGTGCCAGCAGCGGAGGACAGGGGCTGAACACTGAAGCTTTCTTT,CASSGGQGLNTEAFF
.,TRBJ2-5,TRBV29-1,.,TGCAGCGTTGATGGAGGGGGCGGGGAGACCCAGTACTTC,CSVDGGGGETQYF
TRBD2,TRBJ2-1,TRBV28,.,TGTGCCAGCAGTTTGTCTCTGACCGGGACTAGGTACAATGAGCAGTTCTTC,CASSLSLTGTRYNEQFF
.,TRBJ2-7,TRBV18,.,TGTGCCAGCTCACCTCGCCAGGGGAATAACGAGCAGTACTTC,CASSPRQGNNEQYF
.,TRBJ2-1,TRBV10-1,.,TGCGCCAGCAGTGAGTCGATGGCGGGGATGCAGTTCTTC,CASSESMAGMQFF
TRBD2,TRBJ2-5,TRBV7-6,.,TGTGCCAGCAGCTTAGAACTAGCGGGACGGATTCGGGAGACCCAGTACTTC,CASSLELAGRIRETQYF
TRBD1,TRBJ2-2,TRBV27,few,TGTGCCAGCACCCGACAGGGGGCGACCGGGGAGCTGTTTTTT,CASTRQGATGELFF
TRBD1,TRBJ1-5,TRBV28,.,TGTGCCAGCAGTCCTGGACAGGGGGCGCATCAGCCCCAGCATTTT,CASSPGQGAHQPQHF
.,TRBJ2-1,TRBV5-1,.,TGCGCCAGCAGCCCCAGCGCGAGCTCCTACAATGAGCAGTTCTTC,CASSPSASSYNEQFF
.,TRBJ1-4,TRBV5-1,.,TGCGCCAGCAGCTTGGCAGGGACTAATGAAAAACTGTTTTTT,CASSLAGTNEKLFF
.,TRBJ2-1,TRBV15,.,TGTGCCACCAGCAGACTCCGGGACGGCTCCTACAATGAGCAGTTCTTC,CATSRLRDGSYNEQFF
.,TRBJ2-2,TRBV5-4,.,TGTGTCAGCAGCTCAATGACCCAAGGGGCGGCCGGGGAGCTGTTTTTT,CVSSSMTQGAAGELFF